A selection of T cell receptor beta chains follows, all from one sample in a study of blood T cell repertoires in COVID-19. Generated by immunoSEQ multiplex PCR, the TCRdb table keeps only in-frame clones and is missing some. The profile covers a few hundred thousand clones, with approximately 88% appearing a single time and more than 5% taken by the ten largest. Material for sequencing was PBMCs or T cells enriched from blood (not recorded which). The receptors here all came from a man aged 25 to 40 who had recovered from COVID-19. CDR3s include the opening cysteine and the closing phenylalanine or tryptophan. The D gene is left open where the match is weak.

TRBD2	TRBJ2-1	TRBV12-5	CASGLVLSGTSGGLNSYNEQFF
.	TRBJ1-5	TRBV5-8	CASSVQGYSNQPQHF
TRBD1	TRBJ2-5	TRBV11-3	CASSLRDREETQYF
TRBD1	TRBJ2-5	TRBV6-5	CASSNTGGFETQYF
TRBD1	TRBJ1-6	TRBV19	CASRDRTGYNSPLHF
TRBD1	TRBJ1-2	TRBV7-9	CASSLTTQGAGGYTF
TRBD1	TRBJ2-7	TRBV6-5	CASSWTGAPSYEQYF
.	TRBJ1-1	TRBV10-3	CAISESFGRVLMGAFF
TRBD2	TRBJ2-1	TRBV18	CASSPQGGAGEHNEQFF
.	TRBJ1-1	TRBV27	CASSNRNTEAFF
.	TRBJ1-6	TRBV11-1	CASSLGPGYNSPLHF
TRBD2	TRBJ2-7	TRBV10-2	CASSPGLAYEQYF
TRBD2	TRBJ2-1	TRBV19	CASSWTSGVAYNEQFF
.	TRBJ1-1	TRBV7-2	CASSFRASANTEAFF
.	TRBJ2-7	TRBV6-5	CASSLDASSYEQYF
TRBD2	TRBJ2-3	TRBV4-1	CASSLRTSGGSTDTQYF
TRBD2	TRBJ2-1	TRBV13	CASSFGGSGGNEQFF
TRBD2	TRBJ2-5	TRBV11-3	CASSWGLAGGEETQYF
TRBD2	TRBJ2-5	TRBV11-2	CASSTTSGGGETQYF
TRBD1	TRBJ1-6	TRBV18	CASSPNRGDNSPLHF
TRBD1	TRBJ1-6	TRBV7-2	CASSPRAGGYSPLHF
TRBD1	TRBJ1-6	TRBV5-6	CASSGGTGGSPLHF